Sequencing of this TCR beta chain was carried out in a study of blood T cell repertoires in COVID-19 (dated by TCRdb to 2019 to 2021). Concerning the study at large: Samples covering the acute and convalescent phases of COVID-19 were provided by collaborators in the United States, Italy and Spain. The material from the prospective study consisted of cDNA or gDNA derived from T cells, B-cell-depleted T cells, or PBMCs. Subjects who had been exposed to COVID-19, were actively infected with it, or had recovered from it provided the deeply sampled blood TCRbeta repertoires that made up the dataset. A freely available public database, intended as a resource for researchers studying the immune response to SARS-CoV-2, is where the repertoires were released. The samples were drawn from the first 160 participants of the ongoing ImmuneRACE study and from some 1,300 subjects provided by 6 global collaborators. Sample metadata almost always included a de-identified subject ID, COVID-19 status, age in years and sex. Where available, HLA class I and class II types were taken from metadata supplied by the sample provider and were not determined by assay-based typing. What the authors observed across the whole study: Clinical and demographic metadata were provided uncurated, with the amount varying by source and participant.

This clone occurred a few times. This clone's antigen is unknown. No base-level quality is on record; no much larger clone is a single base apart. The collaborating institutions used their own protocols to collect whole blood in K2EDTA tubes. For TCRbeta analysis, collaborators shipped samples as frozen whole blood, isolated PBMCs, or DNA extracted from either of those sample types. TCRbeta CDR3 regions were amplified from genomic DNA using the immunoSEQ Assay, a bias-controlled multiplex PCR. On the authors' methods: The number of nucleated cells in each sample was estimated by amplification of reference gene primers within the assay. Sequence reads were collapsed and filtered to measure the absolute abundance of every unique TCRbeta CDR3 rearrangement. For each sample, productive Simpson clonality was calculated as the square root of Simpson's diversity index across productive rearrangements. Held by TCRdb, this immuneACCESS table contains in-frame sequences only and omits some clones. Under half of the omission traces to an unresolved V gene where checked; the cause of the rest is unknown. The V and J calls and clone size are taken from that table; D and trimming were inferred from the DNA. This sample lists about 34,000 clones; around 80% were detected once. The top ten constitute roughly a third of the sample.

Taken from the germline V gene, the CDR1 and CDR2 loops are SGHVS and FNYEAQ. V loses 8 bases of germline sequence and J loses 6 bases, and the interval between the two ends is 13 bases. Counted from cysteine to phenylalanine, this CDR3 has 13 amino acids. The CDR3 DNA has 39 bases and is translated from base 1. Sample: peripheral blood. The chain is encoded by TRBV7-6 joined to TRBJ1-4; TRBD1 is possibly the D segment (5 matching bases). This TCR was recovered from a man older than 75 with acute or convalescent COVID-19. The CDR3 region: CASGGESDEKLFF. The sequenced DNA is TGTGCCAGCGGGGGGGAGAGTGATGAAAAACTGTTTTTT.